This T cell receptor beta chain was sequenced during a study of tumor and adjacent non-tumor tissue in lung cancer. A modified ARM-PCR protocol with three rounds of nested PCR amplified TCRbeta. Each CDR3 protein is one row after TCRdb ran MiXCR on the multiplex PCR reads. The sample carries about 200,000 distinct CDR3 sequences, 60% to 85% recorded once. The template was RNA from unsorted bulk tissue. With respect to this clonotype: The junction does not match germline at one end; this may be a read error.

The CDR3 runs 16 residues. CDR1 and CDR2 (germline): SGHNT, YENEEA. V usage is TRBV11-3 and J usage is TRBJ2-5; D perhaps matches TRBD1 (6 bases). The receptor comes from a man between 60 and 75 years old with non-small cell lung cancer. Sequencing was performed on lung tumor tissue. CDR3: CTSSLRPQGLRETQYF. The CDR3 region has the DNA TGTACCAGCAGCTTGCGACCCCAGGGGTTGAGAGAGACCCAGTACTTC.